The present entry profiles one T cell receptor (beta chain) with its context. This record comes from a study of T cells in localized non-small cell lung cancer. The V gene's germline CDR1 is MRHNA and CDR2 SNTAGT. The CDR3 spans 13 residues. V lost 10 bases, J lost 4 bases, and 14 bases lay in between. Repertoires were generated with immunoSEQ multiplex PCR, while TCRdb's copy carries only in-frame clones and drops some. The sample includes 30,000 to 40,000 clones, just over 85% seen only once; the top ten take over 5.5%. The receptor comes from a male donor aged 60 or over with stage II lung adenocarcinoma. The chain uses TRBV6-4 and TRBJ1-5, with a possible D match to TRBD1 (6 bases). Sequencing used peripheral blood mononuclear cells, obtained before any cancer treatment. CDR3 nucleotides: TGTGCCACCTCGTCAGGGGCTAATCAGCCCCAGCATTTT. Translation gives CATSSGANQPQHF.